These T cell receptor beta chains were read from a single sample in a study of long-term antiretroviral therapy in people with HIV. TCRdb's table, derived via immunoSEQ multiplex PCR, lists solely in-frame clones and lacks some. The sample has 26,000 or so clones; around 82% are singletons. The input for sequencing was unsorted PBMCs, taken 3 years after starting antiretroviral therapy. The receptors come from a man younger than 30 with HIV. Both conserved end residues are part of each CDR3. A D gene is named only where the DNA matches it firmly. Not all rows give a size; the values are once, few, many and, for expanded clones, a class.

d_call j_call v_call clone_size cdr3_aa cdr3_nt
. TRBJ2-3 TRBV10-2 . CASRQGHSTDTQYF TGCGCCAGCAGACAGGGACACAGCACAGATACGCAGTATTTT
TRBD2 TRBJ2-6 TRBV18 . CASSGTSGSGANVLTF TGTGCCAGCTCGGGGACTAGCGGCTCTGGGGCCAACGTCCTGACTTTC
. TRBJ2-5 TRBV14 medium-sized CASSELVLETQYF TGTGCCAGCAGCGAACTAGTTCTTGAGACCCAGTACTTC
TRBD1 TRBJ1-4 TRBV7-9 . CATGGGAGEKLFF TGTGCCACCGGAGGGGGCGCGGGAGAAAAACTGTTTTTT
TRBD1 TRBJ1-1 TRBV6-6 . CASSSTGANTEAFF TGTGCCAGCAGTTCGACAGGGGCGAACACTGAAGCTTTCTTT
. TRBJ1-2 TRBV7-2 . CASSLVKGLGDYTF TGTGCCAGCAGCTTAGTCAAGGGCCTGGGAGACTACACCTTC
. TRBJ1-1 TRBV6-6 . CASSYSSERAEAFF TGTGCCAGCAGTTACTCGTCCGAACGGGCTGAAGCTTTCTTT
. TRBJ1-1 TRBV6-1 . CASRYKFLTEAFF TGTGCCAGCAGATATAAATTTCTGACTGAAGCTTTCTTT
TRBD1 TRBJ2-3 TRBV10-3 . CATRPGQSTDTQYF TGTGCCACCCGCCCGGGACAGAGCACAGATACGCAGTATTTT
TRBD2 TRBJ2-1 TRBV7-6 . CASSLAGGLNEQFF TGTGCCAGCAGCTTAGCGGGGGGGTTGAATGAGCAGTTCTTC
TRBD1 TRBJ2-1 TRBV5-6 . CASSAGQGWNEQFF TGTGCCAGCAGCGCCGGACAGGGGTGGAATGAGCAGTTCTTC
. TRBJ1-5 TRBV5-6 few CASSLAGYQPQHF TGTGCCAGCAGCTTGGCCGGGTATCAGCCCCAGCATTTT
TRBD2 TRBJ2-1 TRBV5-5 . CASSPLAGGPNEQFF TGTGCCAGCAGCCCACTAGCGGGGGGCCCCAATGAGCAGTTCTTC
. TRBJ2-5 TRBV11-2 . CASSLGGRQLLQEETQYF TGTGCCAGCAGCTTAGGTGGGAGACAATTGCTTCAAGAAGAGACCCAGTACTTC
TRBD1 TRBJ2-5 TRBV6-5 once CASRGTDQSQYF TGTGCCAGCAGGGGGACAGACCAATCTCAGTACTTC
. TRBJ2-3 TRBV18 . CASSPSYTDTQYF TGTGCCAGCTCACCCAGTTACACAGATACGCAGTATTTT
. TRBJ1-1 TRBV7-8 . CASSLPRQLNMNTEAFF TGTGCCAGCAGCTTACCCCGGCAGTTGAACATGAACACTGAAGCTTTCTTT
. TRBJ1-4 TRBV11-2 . CASGSTPDEKLFF TGTGCCAGCGGATCCACCCCAGATGAAAAACTGTTTTTT
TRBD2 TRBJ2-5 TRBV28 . CASSSAGGGETQYF TGTGCCAGCAGTTCAGCGGGGGGTGGGGAGACCCAGTACTTC
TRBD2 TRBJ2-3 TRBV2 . CASSDSLYSGGKADTQYF TGTGCCAGCAGTGATTCCCTCTACAGCGGGGGAAAGGCAGATACGCAGTATTTT
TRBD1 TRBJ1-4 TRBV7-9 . CASSGQGSPNEKLFF TGTGCCAGCAGCGGACAGGGTTCACCTAATGAAAAACTGTTTTTT
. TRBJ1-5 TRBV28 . CASNSQGYQPQHF TGTGCCAGCAACAGTCAGGGCTATCAGCCCCAGCATTTT